The 29 T cell receptor beta chains reported below all come from one sample, sequenced in a study of T cell responses to AZD1222 COVID-19 vaccine. The assay was immunoSEQ multiplex PCR, and TCRdb's table has in-frame clones only and misses some. The sample has roughly 200,000 clones, approximately 94% seen once. Material: peripheral blood, obtained 28 days after the second dose of the MenACWY control vaccine. The receptors derive from an adult who received the MenACWY meningococcal vaccine as a control.

J is TRBJ1-4 and V is TRBV28; D gene unclear. Germline V gives CDR1 MDHEN, CDR2 SYDVKM. The V and J ends lost 3 bases and 5 bases respectively, with 10 bases between them. The length of the CDR3 is 14 residues. This chain's CDR3 is CASSFLQLNEKLFF. The CDR3, as DNA: TGTGCCAGCAGTTTTCTACAGCTAAATGAAAAACTGTTTTTT.

CDR3 bases: TGTGCCTGGAGCCCAGACCCGGGTAGTGGAAACACCATATATTTT. This encodes CAWSPDPGSGNTIYF. The genes are TRBV30 and TRBJ1-3; D unresolved. The V end lost 3 bases, the J end lost 3 bases, and 15 bases lay between the germline ends. The germline gives CDR1 GTSNPN, CDR2 SVGIG (reference sequence). The CDR3 extends over 15 amino acids.

CDR3 amino acids: CASSSSGYNSPLHF. The CDR3 bases are TGTGCCAGCAGCTCGTCGGGGTATAATTCACCCCTCCACTTT. The chain employs TRBV7-3 and TRBJ1-6; no clear D. V gave up 4 bases and J gave up 4 bases, with 8 bases separating them. The CDR3 is 14 amino acids. The germline CDR1 and CDR2 sequences are SGHTA and FQGTGA.

The chain links TRBV30 to TRBJ1-4, with a possible D match to TRBD1 (5 bases). The CDR3 is 15 residues long. CDR1 and CDR2 from the germline V gene are GTSNPN and SVGIG (reference sequence). Trimming left V 3 bases short and J 6 bases short, with 17 bases between. The CDR3 nucleotides are TGTGCCTGGAGCCCTACGTGGGCGGGGGATGAAAAACTGTTTTTT. Its protein is CAWSPTWAGDEKLFF.

This clone appeared once. This CDR3 is CASTQLGKKNIQYF. The CDR3 region has the DNA TGTGCCAGCACTCAATTGGGCAAGAAGAACATTCAGTACTTC. This sequence joins TRBV6-5 and TRBJ2-4; D gene unclear. V was cut by 7 bases and J by 7 bases, with 17 bases left in between. The CDR3 is 14 amino acids. CDR1 is MNHEY and CDR2 is SVGAGI in the germline V gene.

The rearrangement joins TRBV10-3 to TRBJ2-7, with a possible D match to TRBD2 (7 bases). This CDR3 is built from 15 residues. CDR1 ENHRY and CDR2 SYGVKD come from the germline V gene. V was shortened by 0 bases and J by 2 bases, with 11 bases between the two germline ends. In DNA, the CDR3 is TGTGCCATCAGTGAGTCGGGAGGGGGGGCCTACGAGCAGTACTTC. Encoded protein: CAISESGGGAYEQYF.

The chain joins TRBV7-8 to TRBJ2-7; possible D gene TRBD1, 6 bases. The CDR3 covers 14 residues. Deletions cut 0 bases from V and 2 bases from J, with 8 bases between. Germline CDR1 reads SGHVS; CDR2 reads FQNEAQ. CDR3 region: CASSLASGAYEQYF. The DNA for the CDR3 is TGTGCCAGCAGCTTAGCGTCAGGGGCCTACGAGCAGTACTTC.

The chain combines TRBV13 with TRBJ2-7; weak D call: TRBD2 (7 bases). The CDR3 spans 15 residues. CDR1 is PRHDT and CDR2 is FYEKMQ in the germline V gene (reference sequence). V was clipped by 3 bases and J by 6 bases, with 18 bases between them. The CDR3 nucleotides read TGTGCCAGCAGCTTGGGGGGGCCGTATGGCTCCGAGCAGTACTTC. This gives the protein CASSLGGPYGSEQYF.

The chain links TRBV6-5 to TRBJ2-7; 8 bases are a match to TRBD1. Germline V CDR1 and CDR2: MNHEY, SVGAGI. Unmatched junction bases numbered 8, after V lost 5 bases and J lost 2 bases. The CDR3 covers 15 residues. The DNA of the CDR3 is TGTGCCAGCAGTCTCTTGGGACAGGACACCTACGAGCAGTACTTC. It encodes CASSLLGQDTYEQYF.

The sample holds one count of this clone. The J gene is TRBJ1-4, the V gene TRBV5-1, with D uncertain. Trimming took off 2 bases at V and 6 bases at J, with 11 bases between the two ends. Germline CDR1 is SGHRS and CDR2 is YFSETQ. The CDR3 consists of 14 residues. The CDR3 bases are TGCGCCAGCAGCTTTTCACCATCAGATGAAAAACTGTTTTTT. It is translated as CASSFSPSDEKLFF.

The chain employs TRBV19 and TRBJ1-2; no clear D. The V end lost 3 bases, the J end lost 7 bases, and 12 bases lay between the germline ends. The CDR3 totals 13 residues. The V gene's germline CDR1 is LNHDA and CDR2 SQIVND (reference sequence). CDR3 residues: CASSIGGLGGYTF. CDR3 nucleotide sequence: TGTGCCAGTAGTATCGGCGGCCTCGGTGGCTACACCTTC.

The V gene is TRBV12-3 or TRBV12-4, the J gene TRBJ1-3; D is uncertain. The V end was cut by 5 bases, the J end by 0 bases, with 5 bases between. This CDR3 is built from 13 residues. CDR3 region: CASSLNSGNTIYF. The CDR3 DNA follows: TGTGCCAGCAGTCTAAACTCTGGAAACACCATATATTTT.

A remark on this clone: Sequence at one end of the junction differs from germline and may be a read error. This chain uses TRBV27 with TRBJ1-1, with D maybe TRBD1 (6 bases). The CDR3 consists of 13 residues. Germline V gene data show CDR1 as MNHEY and CDR2 as SMNVEV (reference sequence). This CDR3 reads CASSVSGAGGAFF. CDR3 nucleotides: TGTGCCAGCAGTGTATCAGGGGCTGGAGGAGCTTTCTTT.

The chain couples TRBV5-1 to TRBJ2-1; maybe TRBD2 (6 bases). The CDR3 sequence is 18 residues long. The V gene's germline CDR1 is SGHRS and CDR2 YFSETQ. The V and J ends lost 0 bases and 1 base respectively, with 17 bases between them. CDR3 protein: CASSLVPGRTNSYNEQFF. Written as DNA, the CDR3 is TGCGCCAGCAGCTTGGTCCCGGGCAGGACTAATTCCTACAATGAGCAGTTCTTC.

The DNA for the CDR3 is TGTGCCAGTAGTATCTCACCCCTATCCTACGAGCAGTACTTC. Encoded protein: CASSISPLSYEQYF. The chain joins TRBV19 to TRBJ2-7; D is undetermined. The CDR3 extends over 14 amino acids. V was cut by 3 bases and J by 1 base, with 10 bases left in between. Germline CDR1 is LNHDA and CDR2 is SQIVND (reference sequence).

This chain links TRBV28 with TRBJ1-5; 8 bases line up with TRBD1. From germline, CDR1 is MDHEN and CDR2 SYDVKM. The CDR3 contains 15 residues. The V gene end was trimmed by 3 bases and the J gene end by 2 bases; junction bases not matched to a gene: 3. CDR3 bases: TGTGCCAGCAGTTTTATGGGACAGGGCAATCAGCCCCAGCATTTT. It is translated as CASSFMGQGNQPQHF.

The CDR3, as DNA: TGTGCCAGCAGCTCCGGGGCGTGGGCTTTCTTT. As protein: CASSSGAWAFF. The J gene is TRBJ1-1, the V gene TRBV3-1 (or the pseudogene TRBV3-2), with D possibly being TRBD1 (5 bases). The CDR3 totals 11 residues. Trimming stripped 5 bases from V and 11 bases from J, with 12 bases between. Per the germline V gene, CDR1 is LGHDT and CDR2 is YNNKEL (reference sequence).

V and J are TRBV9 and TRBJ2-1; 9 positions match TRBD2. The CDR3 contains 16 residues. Per germline, CDR1 SGDLS and CDR2 YYNGEE. Trimming removed 2 bases from V and 7 bases from J; junction bases left unmatched: 10. CDR3 sequence reads: CASSVAGLAGGNEQFF. DNA for the CDR3: TGTGCCAGCAGCGTGGCGGGACTAGCCGGTGGGAATGAGCAGTTCTTC.

J is TRBJ2-7 and V is TRBV7-9; 7 nucleotides align to TRBD2. The germline gives CDR1 SEHNR, CDR2 FQNEAQ (reference sequence). The CDR3 has 12 amino acids. V shed 5 bases and J 6 bases; nucleotides not matched to a gene: 4. In DNA, the CDR3 is TGTGCCAGCAGCCGGGACTACCGCGAGCAGTACTTC. Translation: CASSRDYREQYF.

This chain links TRBV19 with TRBJ2-3; 7 bases match TRBD2. The CDR3 totals 15 residues. After removal of 4 bases from V and 4 bases from J, the junction contained 8 bases not matched to a gene. Germline lookup yields CDR1 LNHDA and CDR2 SQIVND (reference sequence). The CDR3 sequence: CASSTLALGADTQYF. The CDR3 nucleotides read TGTGCCAGTAGTACACTAGCGCTCGGGGCAGATACGCAGTATTTT.

This clone was observed a few times. J is TRBJ1-6 and V is TRBV7-8; the match to TRBD1 covers 9 bases. This CDR3 region has 17 residues. V lost 0 bases and J lost 5; bases outside the gene matches: 5. The germline CDR1 and CDR2 sequences are SGHVS and FQNEAQ. The CDR3 loop is CASSLASGTGNNSPLHF. DNA for the CDR3: TGTGCCAGCAGCTTAGCCTCCGGGACAGGGAATAATTCACCCCTCCACTTT.

The chain combines TRBV5-8 with TRBJ1-4, with D uncertain. Germline lookup yields CDR1 SGHTS and CDR2 YDEGEE. The CDR3 extends over 15 amino acids. The V and J ends lost 4 bases and 0 bases respectively, with 10 bases between them. CDR3 coding DNA: TGTGCCAGCAGCCCCAGAATTGCAACTAATGAAAAACTGTTTTTT. Encoded protein: CASSPRIATNEKLFF.

V and J are TRBV5-1 and TRBJ1-2; 11 bases agree with TRBD1. Germline-derived CDR1 and CDR2 are SGHRS and YFSETQ. The CDR3 extends over 16 amino acids. The V gene end was trimmed by 8 bases and the J gene end by 3 bases; junction bases not matched to a gene: 12. The chain's CDR3 is CASSTTGTGGDYGYTF. CDR3 DNA sequence: TGCGCCAGTTCTACCACCGGGACAGGGGGAGACTATGGCTACACCTTC. Based on the CDR3 plus reference TRBV5-1 and TRBJ1-2, the full variable domain is KAGVTQTPRYLIKTRGQQVTLSCSPISGHRSVSWYQQTPGQGLQFLFEYFSETQRNKGNFPGRFSGRQFSNSRSEMNVSTLELGDSALYLCASSTTGTGGDYGYTFGSGTRLTVV.

The V call is TRBV4-1, the J call TRBJ2-7; D ambiguous. The germline V gene encodes CDR1 MGHRA and CDR2 YSYEKL. The CDR3 contains 14 residues. The V gene lost 0 bases and the J gene lost 3 bases, with 9 bases spanning the gap. CDR3 nucleotides: TGCGCCAGCAGCCAAGATATTTTGGGCTACGAGCAGTACTTC. This translates into CASSQDILGYEQYF.

The rearrangement joins TRBV9 to TRBJ1-6; TRBD1 aligns across 7 bases. The V segment lost 4 bases and the J segment 7 bases; nucleotides outside the gene matches: 8. The CDR3 sequence is 15 residues long. Germline CDR1 SGDLS, CDR2 YYNGEE. The CDR3 spells CASSPETGWNSPLHF. The CDR3 DNA follows: TGTGCCAGCAGCCCCGAGACAGGGTGGAATTCACCCCTCCACTTT.

This chain links TRBV7-2 with TRBJ2-3; 11 nucleotides line up with TRBD2. Per germline, CDR1 SGHTA and CDR2 FQGNSA. Trimming took 5 bases from V and 4 from J; bases not matched to a gene: 8. This CDR3 region has 16 residues. CDR3 in amino acids: CASSPIAGGRADTQYF. The DNA for the CDR3 is TGTGCCAGCAGCCCGATAGCGGGAGGGCGGGCAGATACGCAGTATTTT.

The chain combines TRBV27 with TRBJ2-5; D is perhaps TRBD2 (5 bases). V lost 6 bases and J 2 bases, leaving 10 bases between the germline ends. Germline lookup yields CDR1 MNHEY and CDR2 SMNVEV (reference sequence). The CDR3 is 13 residues long. CDR3 sequence (DNA): TGTGCCAGCAGAATGCGGGCACAAGAGACCCAGTACTTC. As protein: CASRMRAQETQYF.

The chain joins TRBV5-6 to TRBJ1-1; D perhaps matches TRBD1 (6 bases). The germline V gene has CDR1 SGHDT and CDR2 YYEEEE. CDR3 length equals 14 residues. Trimming removed 2 bases from V and 4 bases from J, with 12 bases in between. CDR3 sequence (DNA): TGTGCCAGCAGCTTTAGGGGGGTGGGCACTGAAGCTTTCTTT. It yields the protein CASSFRGVGTEAFF. The whole variable domain, filled in from reference TRBV5-6 and TRBJ1-1, reads DAGVTQSPTHLIKTRGQQVTLRCSPKSGHDTVSWYQQALGQGPQFIFQYYEEEERQRGNFPDRFSGHQFPNYSSELNVNALLLGDSALYLCASSFRGVGTEAFFGQGTRLTVV.

V and J are TRBV15 and TRBJ1-2, with 7 bases that match TRBD1. V shed 0 bases, J shed 3 bases, and the junction held 1 base outside the gene matches. CDR3 length equals 14 residues. Germline CDR1 and CDR2: LNHNV and YYDKDF (reference sequence). The CDR3 region has the DNA TGTGCCACCAGCAGAGACCAGGGGGACTATGGCTACACCTTC. Translated, it gives CATSRDQGDYGYTF.